The 2 T cell receptor beta chains presented below share a single source sample, sequenced in a study of shared clonotypes between healthy human individuals. Clones were sequenced by immunoSEQ multiplex PCR, and TCRdb holds only the in-frame ones, with some missing. Of approximately 640,000 clones listed, 72% were seen once; the top ten hold under 2%. The sequencing input was memory CD4+ T cells sorted from blood. Sample subset: CD45RA-negative fraction. These receptors all stem from a woman under 40 in good health.

This clone showed up just once. The chain uses TRBV11-2 and TRBJ1-1; the D gene is possibly TRBD1 (5 bases). Germline CDR1 reads SGHAT; CDR2 reads FQNNGV. V dropped 3 bases and J dropped 5 bases, with 13 bases sitting between them. The CDR3 spans 14 residues. In DNA, the CDR3 is TGTGCCAGCAGCTTTACAGGCGTTGAAACTGAAGCTTTCTTT. Its protein is CASSFTGVETEAFF. Together with reference TRBV11-2 and TRBJ1-1, the CDR3 gives the full variable domain: EAGVAQSPRYKIIEKRQSVAFWCNPISGHATLYWYQQILGQGPKLLIQFQNNGVVDDSQLPKDRFSAERLKGVDSTLKIQPAKLEDSAVYLCASSFTGVETEAFFGQGTRLTVV.

This chain links TRBV6-1 with TRBJ1-4; D gene ambiguous. CDR1 is MNHNS and CDR2 is SASEGT in the germline V gene. V gave up 1 base and J gave up 8 bases, with 11 bases separating them. This CDR3 spans 14 amino acids. CDR3 sequence: CASSEGAGLEKLFF. The CDR3 region has the DNA TGTGCCAGCAGTGAAGGGGCAGGCTTAGAAAAACTGTTTTTT.